This T cell receptor (beta chain) was recovered during a study of cytomegalovirus exposure and HLA in healthy donors. Study information: Prior work identified around 120 million unique TCR beta sequences in 150 million to 200 million T cells. Study-wide findings and caveats: The classifier, whose performance was assessed in both the original and validation cohorts, reportedly diagnosed cytomegalovirus status with high specificity and sensitivity. The presence/absence work took it that sequencing depth was about the same across donors.

This PCR relied on a set of 60 Vbeta primers and 13 Jbeta primers. Repertoires were generated with immunoSEQ multiplex PCR, while TCRdb's copy carries only in-frame clones and drops some. This repertoire shows approximately 150,000 clones, 73% found once; its top ten account for 1.5% to 2%. The CDR3 has 13 residues. Germline CDR1 SEHNR, CDR2 FQNEAQ (reference sequence). Of note for this clone: What it binds is not known. Germline is not matched at one junction end, which may reflect a read error.

The TCR sequence derives from a woman aged 18-35 years in good health and CMV-seronegative. Sequencing was done on a sample of PBMCs. V usage is TRBV7-9 and J usage is TRBJ1-1, with TRBD1 matching over 7 bases. The DNA for the CDR3 is TGTTCCAGCAGCGTCGATCAGGGGGCTGAAGCTTTCTTT. The encoded protein is CSSSVDQGAEAFF.